This T cell receptor beta chain came from a study of cytomegalovirus exposure and HLA in healthy donors (dated by TCRdb to about 2017). Regarding the complete study: An earlier analysis of some 620 of the donors reported 250 to 350 Gb of sequence data and 95 million to 140 million unique TCR beta sequences obtained from about 200 million T cells. An early release covering about 600 HLA-typed donors comprised roughly 300 gigabases of sequencing data and tens of millions of unique TCR sequences. Of the roughly 390 genotyped donors, 70% to 90% were placed in the genetic ancestry cluster associated with self-reported Caucasian donors. The study aimed to test whether signatures of past pathogen exposure could be identified by cataloging public T cell receptors. The T cell repertoires of around 730 subjects were profiled by immunosequencing and related to cytomegalovirus serostatus. In addition to the first cohort of around 670 subjects, a separate validation cohort of 120 different subjects was used. High-throughput TCR immunosequencing, statistical association of individual TCRs with disease status, and machine learning were combined to predict cytomegalovirus infection status. A later analysis re-examined previously published TCR beta repertoires from about 670 donors and added high-resolution HLA genotyping to investigate patterns of TCR occurrence. In the later analysis, no new phenotypic data were used to find candidate immune exposures; instead, reliance was placed on TCR beta sequences and their occurrence across donors. In an earlier analysis of roughly 540 of the donors, high-throughput TCR beta sequencing was used to judge whether each TCR beta V gene segment behaved as functional or pseudogenic. Donor age, sex, ethnicity and CMV serostatus were compiled alongside the repertoire data. A later genetic analysis took genome-wide SNP genotypes for about 55% of the roughly 670 donors and used that subset as a discovery cohort. Every repertoire in the discovery cohort had been generated on one and the same sequencing platform. HLA typing covered class I and class II loci at four-digit resolution. Typing coverage differed by locus: A, B, C, DRB1 and DQB1 were typed in about 629-640 donors, DQA1 in 500 to 550, DPA1 in approximately 600, and DPB1 in about 450. Four to six DR-DQ haplotypes were handled as single units for association and clustering because linkage in the cohort was strong. Across some 400 genotyped donors of the cohort, an average of roughly 250,000 unique TCR beta nucleotide sequences per donor were sequenced, and roughly a sixth of those sequences were non-productive. What the research found in general, with its limitations: According to a later genetic analysis, donors in an Asian-associated ancestry cluster had fewer N-insertions in productive TCRs than the approximately 610-donor mean. A total of fewer than 200 TCR beta chains were listed by the study as associated with cytomegalovirus. Because some donors lacked HLA typing at each locus, the association tests relied only on the typed subset. The presence/absence analyses assumed that sequencing depth was roughly uniform across donors, and that assumption may not be true. Most TCR sequences were seen in very few donors, while some public TCRs were found in many individuals. Because the 87-base-pair reads could not distinguish some IMGT-functional V segments, including TRBV6-2 and TRBV6-3, those segments were excluded. A further reported finding was that TCR beta sequences accurately predicted the HLA-A and HLA-B alleles for most subjects in the first cohort. Correlated functional status among segregating V segments might reflect linkage disequilibrium, but an unknown experimental factor could not be ruled out. In vitro tests confirmed that a few of the cytomegalovirus-associated TCR beta chains recognize cytomegalovirus antigens. A later analysis found that HLA-associated TCR beta chains were more clonally expanded and had lower generation probabilities than equally common non-associated chains. V-gene and J-gene trimming of TCR beta chains was associated with a missense DCLRE1C variant in a later genetic analysis, and the association was replicated in an independent cohort. A cluster of highly shared sequence variants was judged likely to be a technical artifact of the sequencing pipeline. According to the authors, the approach could potentially be generalized to other disease states and immunological phenotypes. Most CMV-associated TCR beta chains appeared to be HLA-restricted in a later analysis, and the HLA associations seemed to be driven largely by CMV exposure. Specific HLA alleles were associated with some 15,000 TCR beta sequences at a false discovery rate of 0.05 in a later analysis. Broadly in line with IMGT annotations, most TCR beta V segments showed up in productive rearrangements about 87% or about 30% of the time in an earlier analysis of several hundred of the donors. In a later analysis, TCR association rates were found to vary across HLA loci, with the most associated TCRs seen for DRB1 alleles and the fewest for HLA-C alleles. Assigning TCR associations to individual alleles was difficult when HLA alleles, especially DR and DQ, strongly co-occurred. In both the original and validation cohorts, the classifier was reported to diagnose cytomegalovirus status with high specificity and sensitivity. In a later analysis, several top co-occurrence clusters were reported to appear linked to parvovirus B19, influenza, CMV and Epstein-Barr virus. The only immune exposure information available for the cohort was CMV serostatus. Because counts were too low, seventeen rarely observed V segments, including chromosome 9 orphons, were excluded from the earlier analysis of fewer than 650 of the donors. The cohort was sequenced for TCR beta chains only, and without alpha or paired-chain data the features that could be detected were limited.

This clone occurred a few times. Its cognate antigen has yet to be identified. Base qualities were left out, and no much larger clone turns up one base away. Preparation of the library involved the immunoSEQ multiplex PCR assay. For the multiplex PCR, a mixture combining 60 forward primers for TCR Vbeta segments and 13 reverse primers for TCR Jbeta segments was used. Amplification of the CDR3 region of rearranged TCR beta genes was performed with a multiplex PCR assay on genomic DNA. On the Illumina HiSeq System, the amplified TCR beta libraries were sequenced as 87-base-pair reads. The authors processed their data as follows. A later analysis tallied roughly 80 million unique TCR beta chains across the roughly 610 repertoires, and around 9.9 million of those chains were shared by two or more donors. Raw reads were error-corrected and collapsed into unique sequences with a nearest-neighbor algorithm that merged closely related sequences to remove PCR and sequencing errors. CDR3 sequences were aligned to IMGT reference sequences to assign V, D and J gene segments. Each retained sequence needed at least a six-nucleotide match to both a V gene segment and a J gene segment. A rearrangement was called productive if the CDR3 had no stop codons and remained in frame with V and J, and every other rearrangement was called non-productive. CDR3 was defined according to IMGT convention as the region running from the second conserved V-encoded cysteine to the conserved J-encoded phenylalanine. Sequences without an unambiguous match to a single V gene segment were excluded from the earlier analysis of about 630 of the donors. In an earlier analysis of 587 of the donors, V segments were called functional above 56.7% productive rearrangements and were called segregating when the between-donor standard deviation exceeded 5%. A statistical classification framework was built for diagnosing cytomegalovirus status from the catalog of TCR beta chain sequences. V and J gene assignment, in a later analysis, came from comparing TCR nucleotide sequences with IMGT/GENE-DB human TR gene sequences. The TCRdist pipeline was used in a later analysis to assign CDR3 sequences and most-parsimonious VDJ recombination scenarios. In a later analysis, every TCR beta chain was defined by the combination of its CDR3 amino acid sequence and its V-gene family, and reads without a unique V-gene family were dropped. To address suspected cross-contamination and a sequencing artifact, a later analysis removed 592 highly shared, low-generation-probability nucleotide sequences. For each public chain, a later analysis derived a clonal expansion index from normalized ranks of inferred template counts within each repertoire. In a later analysis, generation probabilities were computed using a VDJ recombination model fitted to out-of-frame rearrangements, and the results were checked against IGoR. In a later analysis, TCR-TCR, TCR-HLA and TCR-CMV co-occurrence was scored with hypergeometric tests, and a repertoire-size bias correction was applied to TCR pairs. In a later analysis, false discovery rates were estimated by permuting HLA or CMV assignments 20 times. In a later analysis, co-occurring TCRs were grouped with DBSCAN, and TCRdist sequence similarity was added when clustering was performed within HLA-allele-positive subsets. For co-occurrence clustering, repertoires with fewer than 30,000 or more than 120,000 public chains were excluded, along with four to six repertoires with anomalous nucleotide sharing. TCRdb holds this immuneACCESS table with in-frame rearrangements only. Some clones are missing; in checked studies, unresolved V genes explain under half, and the rest has no known cause. V, J and clone size are taken as reported in that table, and D and trimming were inferred from the DNA itself. The sample records about 91,000 clones, around 78% of which are singletons. Around 4.4% of the sample rests with the top ten.

The cohort comprised under 700 healthy bone marrow donors. At the time of sampling, all cohort members were nominally healthy, though unrecorded immune exposures were likely present. The donor tested CMV seropositive, placing the donor among the 310 or so seropositive members of the cohort. Every donor gave a peripheral blood sample, and the peripheral blood mononuclear cells from that sample were used for TCR beta sequencing. The Qiagen DNeasy Blood Extraction Kit was used to extract genomic DNA from the blood cell samples. V loses 6 bases, J loses 2 bases, and the germline ends lie 10 bases apart. The germline V gene (reference sequence) yields LNHDA for CDR1 and SQIVND for CDR2. The CDR3 spans 13 residues, from the cysteine through the phenylalanine. Only the CDR3 portion is preserved as DNA: 39 bases, with reading frame beginning at the first base.

What was sequenced was PBMCs. The TCR was taken from a male donor in good health and CMV-seropositive. Here the chain combines TRBV19 and TRBJ1-1, and perhaps TRBD1 as D gene, on 6 matching bases. The sequenced DNA: TGTGCCAGTAGACAGGGACGTAACACTGAAGCTTTCTTT. Its coded protein is CASRQGRNTEAFF.